This T cell receptor (beta chain) was profiled in a study of blood T cell repertoires in COVID-19. Turning to the study itself: T cells, B-cell-depleted T cells, or PBMCs provided the cDNA or gDNA that served as material.

Some clones are missing from TCRdb's copy, which holds only in-frame ones; the method was immunoSEQ multiplex PCR. Of about half a million clones listed, approximately 90% are singletons. The CDR3 sequence is 16 residues long. Germline V lookup: CDR1 MNHEY, CDR2 SVGAGI. V was clipped by 4 bases and J by 2 bases; unmatched bases: 7. The participants were between about 18 and 90 years old and came from 24 US areas. Allocation to cohorts depended on clinical history reported by the participants. Donors in Cohort 3 who had recovered were those with two negative PCRs, healthcare professional clearance, or resolution of their symptoms.

The V call is TRBV6-5, the J call TRBJ2-3; 9 bases match TRBD2. The clonotype comes from a woman aged 55-69 years who had recovered from COVID-19. Sequenced material: PBMCs or T cells enriched from blood (not recorded which). CDR3 sequence (DNA): TGTGCCAGCAGTTCGACTAGCGGAGGTTTCACAGATACGCAGTATTTT. This codes for CASSSTSGGFTDTQYF.